One and the same sample provided the 22 T cell receptor beta chains below, sequenced in a study of blood T cell repertoires in COVID-19 (TCRdb year 2020). Libraries came from the immunoSEQ multiplex PCR assay. The clones in this table, taken by TCRdb from immuneACCESS, are in-frame only. Not every clone is retained; where verified, under half of the shortfall comes from an unresolved V gene, and the cause of the rest is unknown. The sample table records 120,000 to 150,000 clones; approximately 90% of these occur just once. Over 8.5% of the sample goes to the ten largest clones. The material sequenced was peripheral blood. The receptors originated from a woman in her forties or fifties with active or convalescent COVID-19.

The genes are TRBV4-1 and TRBJ2-2, with D possibly being TRBD2 (6 bases). Trimming removed 4 bases at V and 6 bases at J, with 12 bases between. The CDR3 is 14 amino acids. Germline values: CDR1 MGHRA, CDR2 YSYEKL. CDR3 loop: CASSPTGGAGELFF. The CDR3 DNA is TGCGCCAGCAGCCCTACAGGAGGGGCCGGGGAGCTGTTTTTT.

V gene TRBV13 combines with J gene TRBJ2-3; 15 bases are a match to TRBD2. The CDR3 loop spans 17 amino acids. Per the germline V gene, CDR1 is PRHDT and CDR2 is FYEKMQ (reference sequence). J was trimmed by 4 bases and V by 5 bases; bases with no gene match: 7. CDR3 DNA: TGTGCCAGCAGCCCCTCCGGACTAGCGGGGGGGCCAGATACGCAGTATTTT. Protein: CASSPSGLAGGPDTQYF.

Written as DNA, the CDR3 is TGTGCCAGCTCACCATTAGCGGGGCCATACAATGAGCAGTTCTTC. Its translation is CASSPLAGPYNEQFF. The rearrangement uses TRBV18 and TRBJ2-1; TRBD2 matches 8 bases. This CDR3 has 15 amino acids. With 2 bases clipped from V and 4 bases from J, the junction kept 4 bases outside the gene matches. Germline CDR1 KGHSH, CDR2 LQKENI. The full variable domain, completed using reference TRBV18 and TRBJ2-1, is NAGVMQNPRHLVRRRGQEARLRCSPMKGHSHVYWYRQLPEEGLKFMVYLQKENIIDESGMPKERFSAEFPKEGPSILRIQQVVRGDSAAYFCASSPLAGPYNEQFFGPGTRLTVL.

The chain is built from TRBV6-2 or TRBV6-3 and TRBJ1-2; a possible D gene is TRBD1 (5 bases). From germline, CDR1 is MNHEY and CDR2 SVGEGT. CDR3 length: 15 amino acids. Trimming took off 6 bases at V and 4 bases at J, with 18 bases between the two ends. The CDR3 nucleotides read TGTGCCAGCAGCGAAAGGGGAAACTCCATCTATGGCTACACCTTC. Translated, it gives CASSERGNSIYGYTF.

The chain is built from TRBV5-4 and TRBJ1-1; perhaps TRBD1 as D (5 bases). CDR1 and CDR2 (germline): SGHNT, YYREEE (reference sequence). This CDR3 contains 14 residues. Trimming removed 3 bases from V and 0 bases from J, with 9 bases in between. The CDR3 is CASSYRDLNTEAFF. The CDR3 DNA follows: TGTGCCAGCAGCTATCGGGACTTGAACACTGAAGCTTTCTTT.

The chain combines TRBV6-1 with TRBJ1-5, with 10 bases matching TRBD1. Per germline, CDR1 MNHNS and CDR2 SASEGT. The CDR3 has 17 residues. V shed 0 bases, J shed 7 bases, and the junction held 9 bases outside the gene matches. The CDR3 bases are TGTGCCAGCAGTGAAGCCCACTTAGACAGGGGGCACCAGCCCCAGCATTTT. Translating gives CASSEAHLDRGHQPQHF.

V gene TRBV7-2 combines with J gene TRBJ2-7; the match to TRBD1 covers 10 bases. This CDR3 comprises 15 residues. Trimming at V came to 3 bases and at J to 6 bases, leaving 8 bases not matched to a gene. Germline values: CDR1 SGHTA, CDR2 FQGNSA. The CDR3 sequence is CASSLTPGQGTEQYF. In nucleotides, the CDR3 is TGTGCCAGCAGCTTGACCCCGGGACAGGGGACCGAGCAGTACTTC.

The J gene is TRBJ2-4, the V gene TRBV11-2; D not certain. Germline lookup yields CDR1 SGHAT and CDR2 FQNNGV. The ends were cut back, 1 base at V and 5 bases at J, with 12 bases in the middle. This CDR3 is 15 amino acids long. For the CDR3, the DNA is TGTGCCAGCAGCTTAGTACCAGAAGGAGAAAACATTCAGTACTTC. It codes for CASSLVPEGENIQYF.

The chain couples TRBV9 to TRBJ2-3; D is uncertain. This CDR3 spans 15 amino acids. In germline, CDR1 is SGDLS, CDR2 YYNGEE. V was clipped by 0 bases and J by 6 bases, with 14 bases between them. The CDR3 sequence is CASSVDVTAVDTQYF. The CDR3 coding sequence is TGTGCCAGCAGCGTAGATGTGACCGCGGTGGATACGCAGTATTTT.

V usage is TRBV6-5 and J usage is TRBJ2-2; perhaps TRBD1 as D (6 bases). Per germline, CDR1 MNHEY and CDR2 SVGAGI. V gave up 6 bases and J gave up 4 bases, with 9 bases separating them. There are 13 residues in the CDR3. The CDR3 is CASRQGGTGELFF. CDR3 bases: TGTGCCAGCAGACAAGGGGGCACCGGGGAGCTGTTTTTT.

The V call is TRBV7-3, the J call TRBJ2-1; TRBD2 might be the D (6 bases). The CDR3 has 15 residues. CDR1 and CDR2 (germline): SGHTA, FQGTGA. The germline V and J ends were trimmed by 5 bases and 0 bases, with 11 bases remaining between them. For the CDR3, the DNA is TGTGCCAGCAGCCCGAGCGGGTACTCCTACAATGAGCAGTTCTTC. Its translation is CASSPSGYSYNEQFF.

The chain combines TRBV11-3 with TRBJ2-2; no clear D. Trimming took 4 bases from V and 2 from J, leaving 11 bases between them. This CDR3 comprises 15 residues. Germline loops: CDR1 SGHNT, CDR2 YENEEA. CDR3 nucleotide sequence: TGTGCCAGCAGCTCAGATCCCCAAAACACCGGGGAGCTGTTTTTT. It yields the protein CASSSDPQNTGELFF.

V usage is TRBV5-1 and J usage is TRBJ1-4; D remains ambiguous. The CDR3 consists of 13 residues. Trimming pared 5 bases from V and 10 bases from J, leaving 15 bases between. Germline V lookup: CDR1 SGHRS, CDR2 YFSETQ. CDR3 in amino acids: CASRRLSTGKLFF. CDR3 in DNA: TGCGCCAGCAGGAGGCTGTCCACCGGAAAACTGTTTTTT. Using reference TRBV5-1 and TRBJ1-4 for the parts outside the CDR3, the full variable domain is KAGVTQTPRYLIKTRGQQVTLSCSPISGHRSVSWYQQTPGQGLQFLFEYFSETQRNKGNFPGRFSGRQFSNSRSEMNVSTLELGDSALYLCASRRLSTGKLFFGSGTQLSVL.

In its sample, this clone was seen once. The chain uses TRBV7-8 and TRBJ2-7; 7 bases line up with TRBD1. The CDR3 runs 13 residues. In germline, CDR1 is SGHVS, CDR2 FQNEAQ. With V trimmed by 5 bases and J by 3 bases, 4 bases remained unmatched. This CDR3 reads CASSRDSDYEQYF. Written as DNA, the CDR3 is TGTGCCAGCAGCCGGGACAGTGACTACGAGCAGTACTTC.

This clone has more than one count but fewer than ten. The J gene is TRBJ1-1, the V gene TRBV4-2; 10 bases line up with TRBD1. Germline CDR1 reads LGHNA; CDR2 reads YNFKEQ. The V and J ends lost 8 bases and 6 bases, in that order; junction bases with no gene match: 9. This CDR3 has 14 residues. This CDR3 reads CASETGTGVPEAFF. In DNA form, the CDR3 reads TGTGCCAGCGAGACCGGGACAGGGGTCCCTGAAGCTTTCTTT.

The J gene is TRBJ2-3, the V gene TRBV9, with D possibly matching TRBD2 (6 bases). The V end was cut by 4 bases, the J end by 3 bases, with 18 bases between. Germline V CDR1 and CDR2: SGDLS, YYNGEE. There are 16 residues in the CDR3. This CDR3 reads CASSPPVAGSTDTQYF. As DNA, the CDR3 is TGTGCCAGCAGCCCCCCGGTTGCGGGAAGTACAGATACGCAGTATTTT.

This clone was counted only a few times. The chain employs TRBV15 and TRBJ2-2, with 7 bases aligning to TRBD1. The germline gives CDR1 LNHNV, CDR2 YYDKDF (reference sequence). The CDR3 sequence is 17 residues long. Trimming took 0 bases from V and 6 from J; bases not matched to a gene: 10. The CDR3 DNA follows: TGTGCCACCAGCAGAGAGATAAAGACAGGGAAGTCCGGGGAGCTGTTTTTT. It codes for CATSREIKTGKSGELFF. Drawing the rest from reference TRBV15 and TRBJ2-2, the complete variable domain is DAMVIQNPRYQVTQFGKPVTLSCSQTLNHNVMYWYQQKSSQAPKLLFHYYDKDFNNEADTPDNFQSRRPNTSFCFLDIRSPGLGDTAMYLCATSREIKTGKSGELFFGEGSRLTVL.

This chain uses TRBV2 with TRBJ2-5, with D possibly being TRBD2 (5 bases). The germline V gene has CDR1 SNHLY and CDR2 FYNNEI. V dropped 7 bases and J dropped 5 bases, with 8 bases sitting between them. The CDR3 runs 11 residues. CDR3: CASKAEETQYF. CDR3 nucleotide sequence: TGTGCCAGCAAAGCGGAGGAGACCCAGTACTTC.

The sample holds a few counts of this clone. The rearrangement links TRBV3-1 (or the pseudogene TRBV3-2) to TRBJ1-5; TRBD1 might be the D (6 bases). The V end lost 4 bases, the J end lost 6 bases, and 16 bases lay between the germline ends. The CDR3 is made up of 15 amino acids. Germline V CDR1 and CDR2: LGHDT, YNNKEL (reference sequence). CDR3 residues: CASSLRGEGSQPQHF. Written as DNA, the CDR3 is TGTGCCAGCAGCCTCAGGGGTGAGGGGTCTCAGCCCCAGCATTTT.

This CDR3 reads CASSPAATQYF. The CDR3 DNA reads as TGTGCCAGCTCACCCGCGGCGACCCAGTACTTC. The chain couples TRBV18 to TRBJ2-5; unclear D gene. CDR3 length equals 11 residues. Trimming took 3 bases from V and 7 from J, leaving 6 bases between them. From germline, CDR1 is KGHSH and CDR2 LQKENI.

V gene TRBV6-6 combines with J gene TRBJ2-1, with D tentatively TRBD2 (5 bases). The CDR3 spans 14 residues. Trimming took 7 bases from V and 0 from J, leaving 10 bases between them. The germline V gene encodes CDR1 MNHNY and CDR2 SVGAGI (reference sequence). Written as DNA, the CDR3 is TGTGCCAGCATCGGGGAATCCTCCTACAATGAGCAGTTCTTC. This sequence encodes CASIGESSYNEQFF.

The V and J genes are TRBV5-5 and TRBJ2-5, with D possibly being TRBD2 (6 bases). The germline V gene has CDR1 SGHKS and CDR2 YYEKEE (reference sequence). This CDR3 comprises 13 residues. The V end was cut by 2 bases, the J end by 5 bases, with 10 bases between. CDR3 residues: CASSFGGFETQYF. The CDR3 DNA reads as TGTGCCAGCAGCTTTGGGGGGTTCGAGACCCAGTACTTC.